One and the same sample provided the 21 T cell receptor beta chains below, sequenced in a study of Ad26.COV2.S vaccination and SARS-CoV-2 variants. The assay was immunoSEQ multiplex PCR, and TCRdb's table has in-frame clones only and misses some. The data contain 410,000 or so clones, around nine tenths of them singletons. Described treatment: 15 to 20 received Ad26.COV2.S at low or high dose, single or two shots; 5 received placebo; per-sample allocation not given. Sampling occurred on day 63 after the first vaccine or placebo injection. The specimen comprised peripheral blood, sampled in a trial of Ad26.COV2.S vaccine versus placebo. The receptors come from a person aged 18-60 years who received the Ad26.COV2.S COVID-19 vaccine or a placebo.

The chain joins TRBV7-9 to TRBJ2-7; 10 bases fit TRBD2. Germline loops: CDR1 SEHNR, CDR2 FQNEAQ (reference sequence). J lost 2 bases, V lost 4 bases, and 5 bases had no gene match. This CDR3 spans 15 amino acids. The CDR3 region has the DNA TGTGCCAGCAGCTCCCTAGCGGGAGCACCCTACGAGCAGTACTTC. Its protein is CASSSLAGAPYEQYF. The entire variable domain, with the rest obtained from reference TRBV7-9 and TRBJ2-7, is as follows: DTGVSQNPRHKITKRGQNVTFRCDPISEHNRLYWYRQTLGQGPEFLTYFQNEAQLEKSRLLSDRFSAERPKGSFSTLEIQRTEQGDSAMYLCASSSLAGAPYEQYFGPGTRLTVT.

The chain joins TRBV6-5 to TRBJ1-3; D is ambiguous. The CDR3 runs to 14 residues. The V gene's germline CDR1 is MNHEY and CDR2 SVGAGI. V was trimmed by 11 bases and J by 0 bases, leaving 14 bases between them. In DNA, the CDR3 is TGTGCCGGGGATAAACAAGACTCTGGAAACACCATATATTTT. This sequence encodes CAGDKQDSGNTIYF.

The chain carries TRBV28 and TRBJ2-3; possible D gene TRBD2, 6 bases. Germline CDR1 reads MDHEN; CDR2 reads SYDVKM. This CDR3 has 16 amino acids. The V end was cut by 1 base, the J end by 2 bases, with 13 bases between. DNA for the CDR3: TGTGCCAGCAGTTTATTTACGGGAGTGAACACAGATACGCAGTATTTT. Translating gives CASSLFTGVNTDTQYF.

The J gene is TRBJ1-2, the V gene TRBV7-2; D gene unclear. CDR3 length equals 13 residues. V was cut by 4 bases and J by 2 bases, with 8 bases left in between. From germline, CDR1 is SGHTA and CDR2 FQGNSA. The CDR3 spells CASSSGRNYGYTF. Written as DNA, the CDR3 is TGTGCCAGCAGCTCCGGTCGGAACTATGGCTACACCTTC.

The chain links TRBV6-2 or TRBV6-3 to TRBJ2-2, with D possibly TRBD2 on 5 matching bases. The length of the CDR3 is 16 residues. Trimming left V 2 bases short and J 1 base short, with 11 bases between. Germline-derived CDR1 and CDR2 are MNHEY and SVGEGT. The CDR3 DNA sequence: TGTGCCAGCAGTTACCCCCCCAGCGGGAACACCGGGGAGCTGTTTTTT. It translates to CASSYPPSGNTGELFF.

This clone appeared a single time. The CDR3 reads CASSQASGFYGYTF. CDR3 nucleotide sequence: TGTGCCAGCAGCCAAGCGTCAGGTTTCTATGGCTACACCTTC. The chain employs TRBV3-1 (or the pseudogene TRBV3-2) and TRBJ1-2; D is uncertain. Germline V gene data show CDR1 as LGHDT and CDR2 as YNNKEL (reference sequence). This CDR3 spans 14 amino acids. Between the trimmed V and J ends, which lost 1 base and 4 bases, there was a span of 10 bases.

The rearrangement links TRBV27 to TRBJ2-7; tentative D call: TRBD1 (6 bases). V was shortened by 2 bases and J by 1 base, with 12 bases between the two germline ends. Per the germline V gene, CDR1 is MNHEY and CDR2 is SMNVEV (reference sequence). This CDR3 contains 15 residues. The CDR3 DNA reads TGTGCCAGCAGTTTAAGAGGGGGACGGTCCTACGAGCAGTACTTC. It is translated as CASSLRGGRSYEQYF.

J is TRBJ2-7 and V is TRBV19; TRBD1 is a possible D gene (6 bases). The germline V gene has CDR1 LNHDA and CDR2 SQIVND (reference sequence). Trimming took off 5 bases at V and 3 bases at J, with 11 bases between the two ends. This CDR3 has 13 amino acids. The CDR3 region is CASSEDRFYEQYF. The CDR3 nucleotides read TGTGCCAGTAGTGAGGACAGATTCTACGAGCAGTACTTC.

The rearrangement links TRBV19 to TRBJ1-5; a possible D gene is TRBD1 (6 bases). The CDR3 consists of 16 residues. The germline gives CDR1 LNHDA, CDR2 SQIVND (reference sequence). V was trimmed by 10 bases and J by 7 bases, leaving 26 bases between them. CDR3: CATTKSSKQGYQPQHF. Written as DNA, the CDR3 is TGTGCCACCACTAAATCATCAAAACAGGGATACCAGCCCCAGCATTTT.

This clone was found a few times. The gene calls are TRBV9 and TRBJ2-7; TRBD1 aligns across 10 bases. Per germline, CDR1 SGDLS and CDR2 YYNGEE. The V gene end was trimmed by 4 bases and the J gene end by 3 bases; junction bases not matched to a gene: 4. The CDR3 length is 14 residues. The CDR3 loop reads CASSPRDRGYEQYF. The CDR3 nucleotides are TGTGCCAGCAGCCCCCGGGACAGGGGCTACGAGCAGTACTTC.

The rearrangement links TRBV28 to TRBJ2-7, with TRBD1 as a possible D gene (5 bases). The germline CDR1 and CDR2 sequences are MDHEN and SYDVKM. This CDR3 has 12 residues. V gave up 6 bases and J gave up 4 bases, with 10 bases separating them. The DNA for the CDR3 is TGTGCCAGCAGGTCCGACAGTTACGAGCAGTACTTC. Translated, it gives CASRSDSYEQYF.

The V gene is TRBV6-5, the J gene TRBJ2-7; 12 bases line up with TRBD2. Germline CDR1 reads MNHEY; CDR2 reads SVGAGI. The CDR3 length is 15 residues. J lost 5 bases, V lost 5 bases, and 7 bases had no gene match. CDR3 sequence reads: CASSKLAGGLDEQYF. The DNA for the CDR3 is TGTGCCAGCAGTAAACTAGCGGGAGGCCTCGACGAGCAGTACTTC.

The count of this clone is one. The V call is TRBV7-2, the J call TRBJ2-5; the D gene could be TRBD1 or TRBD2 (5 bases each). V was pared by 0 bases and J by 5 bases, with 10 bases between. Germline V CDR1 and CDR2: SGHTA, FQGNSA. The CDR3 sequence is 14 residues long. Written as DNA, the CDR3 is TGTGCCAGCAGCTTAGCGGGTGAGGGGGAGACCCAGTACTTC. This codes for CASSLAGEGETQYF.

The rearrangement links TRBV9 to TRBJ2-1; D is unclear. The germline V gene encodes CDR1 SGDLS and CDR2 YYNGEE. There are 16 residues in the CDR3. V lost 0 bases and J 3 bases, leaving 13 bases between the germline ends. CDR3 sequence (DNA): TGTGCCAGCAGCGTAGTCGCGCCATCTCTCTACAATGAGCAGTTCTTC. It specifies CASSVVAPSLYNEQFF. The whole variable domain, filled in from reference TRBV9 and TRBJ2-1, reads DSGVTQTPKHLITATGQRVTLRCSPRSGDLSVYWYQQSLDQGLQFLIQYYNGEERAKGNILERFSAQQFPDLHSELNLSSLELGDSALYFCASSVVAPSLYNEQFFGPGTRLTVL.

The V and J genes are TRBV7-8 and TRBJ2-5; 8 nucleotides match TRBD2. Germline lookup yields CDR1 SGHVS and CDR2 FQNEAQ. V trimming: 1 base; J trimming: 3 bases; junction bases outside the gene matches: 1. The CDR3 consists of 14 residues. The CDR3 DNA reads TGTGCCAGCAGCTTAGGGACTAGCAAAGAGACCCAGTACTTC. Translating gives CASSLGTSKETQYF.

The genes are TRBV3-1 (or the pseudogene TRBV3-2) and TRBJ2-2; perhaps TRBD2 as D (5 bases). V was cut by 2 bases and J by 5 bases, with 6 bases left in between. Germline CDR1 reads LGHDT; CDR2 reads YNNKEL (reference sequence). The CDR3 is 13 residues long. The CDR3 DNA follows: TGTGCCAGCAGCCAAACTAGGACCGGGGAGCTGTTTTTT. Protein product: CASSQTRTGELFF.

This chain uses TRBV30 with TRBJ2-7; TRBD1 might be the D (5 bases). V was cut by 2 bases and J by 3 bases, with 11 bases left in between. CDR1 is GTSNPN and CDR2 is SVGIG in the germline V gene (reference sequence). The CDR3 has 13 amino acids. CDR3 DNA sequence: TGTGCCTGGAGTATAGACAGTCTCTACGAGCAGTACTTC. It translates to CAWSIDSLYEQYF.

The rearrangement joins TRBV18 to TRBJ1-1; TRBD1 aligns across 7 bases. The CDR3 covers 17 residues. V lost 3 bases to trimming and J lost 0 bases; unmatched junction nucleotides: 10. CDR1 and CDR2 from the germline V gene are KGHSH and LQKENI. The CDR3 loop is CASSPPGTALMNTEAFF. The CDR3 nucleotides are TGTGCCAGCTCACCTCCCGGGACAGCGTTGATGAACACTGAAGCTTTCTTT.

The J gene is TRBJ2-1, the V gene TRBV24-1; 7 bases fit TRBD2. V was pared by 7 bases and J by 9 bases, with 14 bases of the junction left unmatched. This CDR3 has 15 amino acids. Germline V gene sequence: CDR1 KGHDR, CDR2 SFDVKD. CDR3 coding DNA: TGTGCCACCAGGATTGGGACTACCGCACTTTTTGAGCAGTTCTTC. It codes for CATRIGTTALFEQFF.

V gene TRBV11-2 combines with J gene TRBJ2-2; D is perhaps TRBD1 (5 bases). The CDR3 has 15 amino acids. V lost 3 bases and J 1 base, leaving 9 bases between the germline ends. Germline V CDR1 and CDR2: SGHAT, FQNNGV. The CDR3 DNA reads as TGTGCCAGCAGCTTTAATGACAGGAACACCGGGGAGCTGTTTTTT. Translation: CASSFNDRNTGELFF.

The chain combines TRBV28 with TRBJ1-1, with D perhaps matching TRBD1 (6 bases). The V and J ends lost 3 bases and 4 bases respectively, with 12 bases between them. Germline values: CDR1 MDHEN, CDR2 SYDVKM. CDR3 size: 14 residues. This CDR3 is CASSFQGLFTEAFF. The CDR3 DNA follows: TGTGCCAGCAGTTTTCAGGGGCTCTTCACTGAAGCTTTCTTT.